A selection of T cell receptor beta chains follows, all from one sample in a study of T cell changes during pregnancy in multiple sclerosis. Clones were sequenced by immunoSEQ multiplex PCR, and TCRdb holds only the in-frame ones, with some missing. The sample has under 50,000 clones, about 88% seen once. The sample consisted of CD8+ T cells from peripheral blood mononuclear cells, taken in the first trimester of pregnancy. Receptors were obtained from a female donor with multiple sclerosis, enrolled in a pregnancy study. CDR3s include the opening cysteine and the closing phenylalanine or tryptophan. Each record gives: D gene, clone size, V gene, J gene, CDR3 protein, CDR3 DNA. The D gene is left open where the match is weak. The size entry is marked missing in some rows and otherwise reads once, few, many or a size class.

d_gene: NA; abundance: NA; v_gene: TRBV5-4; j_gene: TRBJ1-3; CDR3aa: CASSQWAAGGNTIYF; CDR3nt: TGTGCCAGCAGCCAGTGGGCGGCGGGAGGAAACACCATATATTTT
d_gene: NA; abundance: NA; v_gene: TRBV29-1; j_gene: TRBJ2-2; CDR3aa: CSILTGYGELFF; CDR3nt: TGCAGCATTCTCACAGGGTACGGGGAGCTGTTTTTT
d_gene: TRBD1; abundance: once; v_gene: TRBV9; j_gene: TRBJ2-2; CDR3aa: CASSPGQGSTGELFF; CDR3nt: TGTGCCAGCAGCCCCGGACAGGGGAGCACCGGGGAGCTGTTTTTT
d_gene: NA; abundance: NA; v_gene: TRBV5-1; j_gene: TRBJ2-1; CDR3aa: CASSLDRGVFNEQFF; CDR3nt: TGCGCCAGCAGCTTGGACCGGGGAGTATTCAATGAGCAGTTCTTC
d_gene: NA; abundance: NA; v_gene: TRBV9; j_gene: TRBJ1-4; CDR3aa: CASSPGGTNEKLFF; CDR3nt: TGTGCCAGCAGCCCGGGGGGAACTAATGAAAAACTGTTTTTT
d_gene: TRBD1; abundance: NA; v_gene: TRBV9; j_gene: TRBJ1-6; CDR3aa: CASSAYGTANSPLHF; CDR3nt: TGTGCCAGCAGCGCGTACGGGACAGCCAATTCACCCCTCCACTTT
d_gene: NA; abundance: NA; v_gene: TRBV7-9; j_gene: TRBJ2-5; CDR3aa: CASNPRRQELGDQETQYF; CDR3nt: TGTGCCAGCAATCCCCGTCGACAGGAACTGGGGGACCAAGAGACCCAGTACTTC
d_gene: NA; abundance: NA; v_gene: TRBV11-3; j_gene: TRBJ2-1; CDR3aa: CASSLAGYNEQFF; CDR3nt: TGTGCCAGCAGCTTAGCCGGGTACAATGAGCAGTTCTTC
d_gene: TRBD1; abundance: NA; v_gene: TRBV6-4; j_gene: TRBJ2-7; CDR3aa: CASSAARAGQGENEQYF; CDR3nt: TGTGCCAGCAGTGCCGCGAGGGCTGGACAGGGGGAAAACGAGCAGTACTTC
d_gene: NA; abundance: few; v_gene: TRBV29-1; j_gene: TRBJ1-1; CDR3aa: CSSRNGDEAFF; CDR3nt: TGCAGCTCCCGGAATGGAGATGAAGCTTTCTTT
d_gene: TRBD1; abundance: NA; v_gene: TRBV29-1; j_gene: TRBJ1-2; CDR3aa: CSVVGPGGANGYTF; CDR3nt: TGCAGCGTTGTCGGTCCAGGGGGCGCGAATGGCTACACCTTC
d_gene: NA; abundance: NA; v_gene: TRBV7-9; j_gene: TRBJ1-2; CDR3aa: CASSAGQSYTF; CDR3nt: TGTGCCAGCAGCGCCGGACAGAGCTACACCTTC
d_gene: TRBD1; abundance: NA; v_gene: TRBV6-5; j_gene: TRBJ1-6; CDR3aa: CASGGQGTSPLHF; CDR3nt: TGTGCCAGCGGAGGACAGGGTACTTCACCCCTCCACTTT
d_gene: TRBD2; abundance: once; v_gene: TRBV9; j_gene: TRBJ2-1; CDR3aa: CASSVGGLAGIEQFF; CDR3nt: TGTGCCAGCAGCGTCGGGGGGCTAGCGGGGATTGAGCAGTTCTTC
d_gene: TRBD1; abundance: NA; v_gene: TRBV7-9; j_gene: TRBJ2-3; CDR3aa: CASSLAEWQGAQYF; CDR3nt: TGTGCCAGCAGCTTAGCGGAATGGCAGGGGGCCCAGTATTTT
d_gene: NA; abundance: NA; v_gene: TRBV7-9; j_gene: TRBJ1-1; CDR3aa: CASSLVGDTTEAFF; CDR3nt: TGTGCCAGCAGCTTAGTCGGGGACACCACTGAAGCTTTCTTT
d_gene: TRBD1; abundance: NA; v_gene: TRBV29-1; j_gene: TRBJ2-7; CDR3aa: CSTRQGDPYEQYF; CDR3nt: TGCAGCACAAGACAGGGGGACCCCTACGAGCAGTACTTC